These 23 T cell receptor beta chains were sequenced from one sample in a study of blood T cell repertoires in COVID-19. Libraries were prepared by immunoSEQ multiplex PCR; TCRdb keeps only in-frame clonotypes and omits some of them. The profile shows 140,000 to 150,000 clones, around 82% of them singletons. The material sequenced was PBMCs or T cells enriched from blood (not recorded which). The receptor source for this set is a woman aged 45-65 years who had recovered from COVID-19.

The chain combines TRBV28 with TRBJ1-6, with a tentative D call TRBD1 (5 bases). The CDR3 length is 15 residues. Germline CDR1 reads MDHEN; CDR2 reads SYDVKM. Trimming removed 7 bases from V and 4 bases from J, with 14 bases in between. The CDR3 DNA reads TGTGCCAGCATAACAGGAAAAAGGTATAATTCACCCCTCCACTTT. Its protein product is CASITGKRYNSPLHF. Variable domain in full (rest from reference TRBV28 and TRBJ1-6): DVKVTQSSRYLVKRTGEKVFLECVQDMDHENMFWYRQDPGLGLRLIYFSYDVKMKEKGDIPEGYSVSREKKERFSLILESASTNQTSMYLCASITGKRYNSPLHFGNGTRLTVT.

V is TRBV5-6 and J is TRBJ1-6; no clear D gene. The CDR3 extends over 15 amino acids. Trimming stripped 2 bases from V and 0 bases from J, with 6 bases between. Germline CDR1 is SGHDT and CDR2 is YYEEEE. CDR3 region: CASSFTSSYNSPLHF. CDR3 nucleotides: TGTGCCAGCAGCTTCACGAGCTCCTATAATTCACCCCTCCACTTT.

The rearrangement uses TRBV7-9 and TRBJ1-2, with D perhaps matching TRBD1 (5 bases). CDR1 is SEHNR, CDR2 FQNEAQ, per germline (reference sequence). V shed 1 base and J shed 4 bases, with 16 bases lying between them. This CDR3 is built from 16 residues. The chain's CDR3 is CASSLVHRTFSYGYTF. DNA for the CDR3: TGTGCCAGCAGCTTAGTACACAGGACCTTTTCCTATGGCTACACCTTC.

CDR3 sequence reads: CATSREVSGNTIYF. Written as DNA, the CDR3 is TGTGCCACCAGCAGAGAGGTCAGTGGAAACACCATATATTTT. V is TRBV15 and J is TRBJ1-3; D remains unclear. This CDR3 contains 14 residues. Trimming removed 0 bases at V and 3 bases at J, with 6 bases between. The V gene's germline CDR1 is LNHNV and CDR2 YYDKDF (reference sequence). Full variable domain (rest looked up from reference TRBV15 and TRBJ1-3): DAMVIQNPRYQVTQFGKPVTLSCSQTLNHNVMYWYQQKSSQAPKLLFHYYDKDFNNEADTPDNFQSRRPNTSFCFLDIRSPGLGDTAMYLCATSREVSGNTIYFGEGSWLTVV.

The J gene is TRBJ1-2, the V gene TRBV29-1; 8 bases align to TRBD1. The germline V gene encodes CDR1 SQVTM and CDR2 ANQGSEA. The CDR3 has 14 residues. The trim removed 7 bases at V and 2 bases at J, leaving 9 bases unmatched. CDR3 in amino acids: CSAGGQETNYGYTF. The CDR3 coding sequence is TGCAGCGCCGGGGGACAGGAGACCAACTATGGCTACACCTTC.

The rearrangement links TRBV10-2 to TRBJ1-2; possibly TRBD1 for D (6 bases). Trimming removed 2 bases from V and 7 bases from J, with 17 bases in between. From germline, CDR1 is WSHSY and CDR2 SAAADI. The CDR3 covers 15 residues. DNA of the CDR3: TGCGCCAGCAGTGAGGGCCCAGGGGAGTTCGCTGGCTACACCTTC. Translating it yields CASSEGPGEFAGYTF.

The chain employs TRBV29-1 and TRBJ2-5, with 8 bases fitting TRBD2. The J segment lost 1 base and the V segment lost 3 bases, leaving 13 bases of the junction unmatched. Germline lookup yields CDR1 SQVTM and CDR2 ANQGSEA. There are 17 residues in the CDR3. The CDR3 here is CSVDQVPAGGLQETQYF. CDR3 in DNA: TGCAGCGTTGACCAGGTTCCGGCGGGGGGACTCCAAGAGACCCAGTACTTC.

The V gene is TRBV28, the J gene TRBJ1-5; TRBD1 is a possible D gene (6 bases). This CDR3 is 15 amino acids long. Germline V gene sequence: CDR1 MDHEN, CDR2 SYDVKM. Trimming removed 5 bases at V and 9 bases at J, with 20 bases between. The DNA for the CDR3 is TGTGCCAGCAGTCCCCCCACAGGGTCGGTAGGGCCCCAGCATTTT. It translates to CASSPPTGSVGPQHF.

The rearrangement links TRBV5-1 to TRBJ2-7, with TRBD1 as a possible D gene (6 bases). Germline values: CDR1 SGHRS, CDR2 YFSETQ. This CDR3 comprises 16 residues. V lost 4 bases, J lost 0 bases, and 17 bases lay in between. CDR3 region: CASSVMGGQYSYEQYF. In DNA, the CDR3 is TGCGCCAGCAGCGTAATGGGCGGACAGTACTCCTACGAGCAGTACTTC.

The genes are TRBV3-1 (or the pseudogene TRBV3-2) and TRBJ1-3; D unclear. The CDR3 runs to 13 residues. Trimming removed 0 bases from V and 7 bases from J, with 7 bases in between. Germline V CDR1 and CDR2: LGHDT, YNNKEL (reference sequence). In DNA form, the CDR3 reads TGTGCCAGCAGCCAAGAAGGGAGGAACACCATATATTTT. It translates to CASSQEGRNTIYF.

This clone was recorded once. The chain combines TRBV5-1 with TRBJ2-3, with D possibly being TRBD2 (6 bases). Between the trimmed V and J ends, which lost 5 bases and 9 bases, there was a span of 25 bases. The CDR3 length is 16 residues. Germline loops: CDR1 SGHRS, CDR2 YFSETQ. The CDR3 reads CASSSFGLSGGGTQYF. The CDR3 DNA reads as TGCGCCAGCAGTTCTTTTGGACTGTCTGGGGGAGGCACGCAGTATTTT.

In this sample, this clone turned up once. The chain couples TRBV6-6 to TRBJ1-2, with 9 bases aligning to TRBD1. The trim removed 2 bases at V and 4 bases at J, leaving 8 bases unmatched. The CDR3 totals 16 residues. The germline V gene has CDR1 MNHNY and CDR2 SVGAGI (reference sequence). The DNA for the CDR3 is TGTGCCAGCAGTTACGCTAAGGACAGGGGCGGCTATGGCTACACCTTC. Translation gives CASSYAKDRGGYGYTF.

In this sample, this clone turned up a few times. This rearrangement joins TRBV18 to TRBJ1-1; 9 bases fit TRBD1. CDR3 size: 15 residues. V dropped 3 bases and J dropped 2; count of bases not matched to a gene: 4. The V gene's germline CDR1 is KGHSH and CDR2 LQKENI. CDR3 DNA: TGTGCCAGCTCACCCCAGGGACAGGGTAACACTGAAGCTTTCTTT. Its translation: CASSPQGQGNTEAFF.

The gene calls are TRBV5-4 and TRBJ2-2, with 7 bases lining up with TRBD2. Germline V gene data show CDR1 as SGHNT and CDR2 as YYREEE (reference sequence). V lost 2 bases and J lost 4; bases outside the gene matches: 5. The CDR3 totals 15 residues. This CDR3 reads CASSLREGPTGELFF. The CDR3 DNA reads TGTGCCAGCAGCTTAAGGGAGGGACCCACCGGGGAGCTGTTTTTT. The full variable domain, rest sourced from reference TRBV5-4 and TRBJ2-2, is ETGVTQSPTHLIKTRGQQVTLRCSSQSGHNTVSWYQQALGQGPQFIFQYYREEENGRGNFPPRFSGLQFPNYSSELNVNALELDDSALYLCASSLREGPTGELFFGEGSRLTVL.

CDR3: CASSVGEGSYGYTF. The CDR3 bases are TGTGCCAGCAGCGTAGGGGAGGGGTCCTATGGCTACACCTTC. The V gene is TRBV9, the J gene TRBJ1-2, with D possibly matching TRBD1 (5 bases). This CDR3 contains 14 residues. V was cut by 0 bases and J by 4 bases, with 10 bases left in between. The germline CDR1 and CDR2 sequences are SGDLS and YYNGEE.

The rearrangement uses TRBV28 and TRBJ1-1, with D maybe TRBD1 (5 bases). The germline V gene has CDR1 MDHEN and CDR2 SYDVKM. The ends were cut back, 2 bases at V and 0 bases at J, with 16 bases in the middle. This CDR3 comprises 17 residues. CDR3 loop: CASSLEGAAEMNTEAFF. CDR3 nucleotides: TGTGCCAGCAGTTTAGAAGGGGCTGCGGAAATGAACACTGAAGCTTTCTTT.

The chain couples TRBV2 to TRBJ1-2; D gene unclear. Between the trimmed V and J ends, which lost 7 bases and 4 bases, there was a span of 13 bases. The CDR3 loop spans 13 amino acids. Germline CDR1 is SNHLY and CDR2 is FYNNEI. The CDR3 loop reads CASTPTVVYGYTF. The CDR3 DNA reads TGTGCCAGCACGCCTACAGTGGTCTATGGCTACACCTTC.

This clone was detected once. The CDR3 sequence is CAISESPGYNSPLHF. For the CDR3, the DNA is TGTGCCATCAGTGAGTCGCCAGGGTATAATTCACCCCTCCACTTT. The chain uses TRBV10-3 and TRBJ1-6, with D maybe TRBD1 (5 bases). Per germline, CDR1 ENHRY and CDR2 SYGVKD. Trimming took off 0 bases at V and 4 bases at J, with 7 bases between the two ends. The CDR3 extends over 15 amino acids.

This clone was found once. This chain joins TRBV1 and TRBJ2-1; TRBD2, the table's D call, lacks a check against the DNA. TRBV1 is a documented pseudogene. This CDR3 contains 16 residues. CDR3 residues: CTSSRQAGGPYNEQFF. In nucleotides, the CDR3 is TGCACCAGCAGCCGCCAAGCGGGGGGGCCTTACAATGAGCAGTTCTTC.

The chain links TRBV2 to TRBJ1-2; 10 bases align to TRBD1. The CDR3 length is 15 residues. Germline loops: CDR1 SNHLY, CDR2 FYNNEI. With V trimmed by 6 bases and J by 4 bases, 8 bases remained unmatched. The CDR3 sequence: CASRLTGTGAYGYTF. CDR3 coding DNA: TGTGCCAGCAGGCTAACCGGGACAGGGGCCTATGGCTACACCTTC.

The CDR3 DNA reads TGTGCCACCAGTGATTGGGGAGAGGGAAGCGGCTACACCTTC. This encodes CATSDWGEGSGYTF. The gene calls are TRBV24-1 and TRBJ1-2; D is uncertain. Looked up from germline, CDR1 is KGHDR and CDR2 is SFDVKD. Trimming pared 2 bases from V and 8 bases from J, leaving 14 bases between. The CDR3 loop spans 14 amino acids.

V is TRBV14 and J is TRBJ2-7, with 7 positions matching TRBD1. The germline CDR1 and CDR2 sequences are SGHDN and FVKESK. This CDR3 has 13 amino acids. Trimming took 4 bases from V and 3 from J; bases not matched to a gene: 3. The CDR3 coding sequence is TGTGCCAGCAGCCCAGGGGGTATCTACGAGCAGTACTTC. Its protein is CASSPGGIYEQYF.

This clone showed up just a few times. The chain links TRBV3-1 (or the pseudogene TRBV3-2) to TRBJ1-4; 9 bases are shared with TRBD1. J was trimmed by 10 bases and V by 3 bases; bases with no gene match: 12. Per germline, CDR1 LGHDT and CDR2 YNNKEL (reference sequence). CDR3 length equals 16 residues. As DNA, the CDR3 is TGTGCCAGCAGCCAGAGAACCGGGACAGGGAGGGGAAAACTGTTTTTT. Protein product: CASSQRTGTGRGKLFF.